One and the same sample provided the 17 T cell receptor beta chains below, sequenced in a study of blood T cell repertoires in COVID-19. Repertoires were generated with immunoSEQ multiplex PCR, while TCRdb's copy carries only in-frame clones and drops some. The sample has about 130,000 clones, around 80% seen once; the top ten hold approximately 17%. Material for sequencing was peripheral blood. The source is a man younger than 45 with COVID-19, enrolled during active disease.

Only a few counts were recorded for this clone. The same CDR3 arises from other DNA sequences in this sample as well. The chain couples TRBV19 to TRBJ2-7; TRBD2 matches 12 bases. Losses at the gene ends were 9 bases for V and 0 bases for J; bases not matched to a gene: 3. The length of the CDR3 is 14 residues. Looked up from germline, CDR1 is LNHDA and CDR2 is SQIVND (reference sequence). The CDR3 sequence is CASKTSGSSYEQYF. The CDR3 nucleotides read TGTGCCAGCAAGACTAGCGGGAGCTCCTACGAGCAGTACTTC.

V usage is TRBV6-5 and J usage is TRBJ1-6; D is uncertain. Trimming shortened V by 2 bases and J by 7 bases, and 6 bases separated the two germline ends. Germline V gene lookup returns CDR1 MNHEY and CDR2 SVGAGI. The CDR3 spans 13 residues. CDR3 DNA sequence: TGTGCCAGCAGTTACGACAAGAATTCACCCCTCCACTTT. Translation: CASSYDKNSPLHF.

The J gene is TRBJ2-6, the V gene TRBV7-7; TRBD1 matches 8 bases. Germline CDR1 is SSHAT and CDR2 is FNYEAQ (reference sequence). The CDR3 is 17 residues long. The V gene end was trimmed by 5 bases and the J gene end by 0 bases; junction bases not matched to a gene: 6. This chain's CDR3 is CASSTGGTGSGANVLTF. The CDR3 nucleotides are TGTGCCAGCAGCACAGGCGGGACAGGCTCTGGGGCCAACGTCCTGACTTTC.

This chain joins TRBV30 and TRBJ2-1; maybe TRBD2 (7 bases). The germline V and J ends were trimmed by 8 bases and 2 bases, with 13 bases remaining between them. The CDR3 contains 13 residues. Germline values: CDR1 GTSNPN, CDR2 SVGIG (reference sequence). The chain's CDR3 is CALTGGPYNEQFF. The CDR3 DNA reads as TGTGCCCTGACCGGGGGGCCCTACAATGAGCAGTTCTTC.

The V gene is TRBV18, the J gene TRBJ1-1, with 9 positions matching TRBD1. The length of the CDR3 is 15 residues. Germline trimming cut 3 bases from V and 2 bases from J; bases unmatched to any gene: 4. From germline, CDR1 is KGHSH and CDR2 LQKENI. DNA of the CDR3: TGTGCCAGCTCACCGGGACAGGGATTCAACACTGAAGCTTTCTTT. Amino acid sequence: CASSPGQGFNTEAFF.

The chain is built from TRBV18 and TRBJ1-1; the match to TRBD1 covers 7 bases. This CDR3 has 15 amino acids. Germline V CDR1 and CDR2: KGHSH, LQKENI. Germline trimming cut 4 bases from V and 2 bases from J; bases unmatched to any gene: 7. CDR3 region: CASSLGQPKNTEAFF. The CDR3 DNA is TGTGCCAGCTCACTGGGACAGCCAAAAAACACTGAAGCTTTCTTT.

This clone turned up a few times. The V and J genes are TRBV27 and TRBJ2-2; the D gene is possibly TRBD1 (5 bases). The V gene lost 6 bases and the J gene lost 4 bases, with 15 bases spanning the gap. The CDR3 spans 15 residues. Germline-derived CDR1 and CDR2 are MNHEY and SMNVEV (reference sequence). The CDR3 sequence: CASRLHAGATGELFF. In nucleotides, the CDR3 is TGTGCCAGCAGACTACACGCTGGGGCCACCGGGGAGCTGTTTTTT.

This CDR3 is CASTGSGTPSNYGYTF. The CDR3 DNA sequence: TGTGCCAGTACAGGATCGGGGACACCCTCTAACTATGGCTACACCTTC. The chain couples TRBV19 to TRBJ1-2; D may be TRBD1 (6 bases). CDR1 LNHDA and CDR2 SQIVND come from the germline V gene (reference sequence). Trimming took 7 bases from V and 0 from J, leaving 18 bases between them. The CDR3 loop spans 16 amino acids.

This clone was recorded a few times. Here the CDR3 reads CASSPRQGFYGYTF. The CDR3, as DNA: TGCGCCAGCAGCCCACGACAGGGCTTCTATGGCTACACCTTC. This chain connects TRBV4-1 to TRBJ1-2; 7 bases align to TRBD1. Trimming removed 4 bases from V and 4 bases from J; junction bases left unmatched: 6. The CDR3 is made up of 14 amino acids. Germline values: CDR1 MGHRA, CDR2 YSYEKL.

The chain carries TRBV27 and TRBJ2-1; the D is unclear. This CDR3 has 13 amino acids. Germline assignment: CDR1 MNHEY and CDR2 SMNVEV (reference sequence). V was pared by 5 bases and J by 8 bases, with 13 bases between. CDR3 sequence: CASSPPSSHEQFF. CDR3 in DNA: TGTGCCAGCAGTCCTCCTAGTTCCCATGAGCAGTTCTTC.

The chain links TRBV30 to TRBJ2-1; a possible D gene is TRBD1 (5 bases). Germline CDR1 is GTSNPN and CDR2 is SVGIG (reference sequence). The V end was cut by 7 bases, the J end by 2 bases, with 9 bases between. The CDR3 extends over 12 amino acids. This chain's CDR3 is CAYRQPYNEQFF. Written as DNA, the CDR3 is TGTGCCTACAGACAGCCCTACAATGAGCAGTTCTTC.

V and J are TRBV9 and TRBJ2-2, with D uncertain. The CDR3 is 13 amino acids. Trimming pared 4 bases from V and 8 bases from J, leaving 12 bases between. Germline V gene data show CDR1 as SGDLS and CDR2 as YYNGEE. CDR3 DNA: TGTGCCAGCAGCCTCCCTTCCCGGGGGGAGCTGTTTTTT. Its protein is CASSLPSRGELFF.

The rearrangement joins TRBV28 to TRBJ1-1; no clear D gene. Per the germline V gene, CDR1 is MDHEN and CDR2 is SYDVKM. The CDR3 contains 13 residues. The ends were cut back, 7 bases at V and 3 bases at J, with 12 bases in the middle. The DNA of the CDR3 is TGTGCCAGCACTACAACAGTCGACACTGAAGCTTTCTTT. Protein sequence: CASTTTVDTEAFF.

The rearrangement links TRBV6-1 to TRBJ1-3; D is uncertain. Germline values: CDR1 MNHNS, CDR2 SASEGT. V shed 3 bases and J shed 0 bases, with 12 bases lying between them. The CDR3 extends over 16 amino acids. CDR3 nucleotides: TGTGCCAGCAGTGAGCGCGCTGATGGCTCTGGAAACACCATATATTTT. The encoded protein is CASSERADGSGNTIYF.

The gene calls are TRBV10-3 and TRBJ1-1; D call uncertain. Germline assignment: CDR1 ENHRY and CDR2 SYGVKD. This CDR3 is 13 amino acids long. V lost 7 bases and J 4 bases, leaving 13 bases between the germline ends. The CDR3 coding sequence is TGTGCCATCAATACTCAAACGGGCACTGAAGCTTTCTTT. This encodes CAINTQTGTEAFF.

This clone has a handful of counts. This chain links TRBV11-3 with TRBJ2-3; 8 bases align to TRBD1. CDR1 and CDR2 from the germline V gene are SGHNT and YENEEA. This CDR3 comprises 15 residues. After removal of 5 bases from V and 3 bases from J, the junction contained 7 bases not matched to a gene. The DNA of the CDR3 is TGTGCCAGCAGCCAACAGGGGGTTGTTACAGATACGCAGTATTTT. It yields the protein CASSQQGVVTDTQYF.

This clone appeared a few times. V gene TRBV5-1 combines with J gene TRBJ2-1; TRBD2 matches 10 bases. With 4 bases clipped from V and 7 bases from J, the junction kept 2 bases outside the gene matches. Germline V lookup: CDR1 SGHRS, CDR2 YFSETQ. The CDR3 covers 13 residues. CDR3 coding DNA: TGCGCCAGCAGCCTGGGACTAGCGAATGAGCAGTTCTTC. Translating gives CASSLGLANEQFF.